The 26 T cell receptor beta chains below were found in one sample sequenced in a study of T cells in narcolepsy. Sequencing was performed with immunoSEQ multiplex PCR; in TCRdb, only in-frame clones are kept and a portion is missing. In the table there are tens of thousands of clones, roughly four fifths of which are singletons. The sample consisted of CD45RA- memory CD4+ T cells from PBMCs. Receptor source: a human donor with narcolepsy.

The chain joins TRBV7-6 to TRBJ1-1, with D uncertain. Trimming stripped 2 bases from V and 4 bases from J, with 8 bases between. The CDR3 has 13 residues. Germline CDR1 is SGHVS and CDR2 is FNYEAQ. The CDR3 DNA sequence: TGTGCCAGCAGCTTAAAGGGTAGCACTGAAGCTTTCTTT. Protein sequence: CASSLKGSTEAFF.

The rearrangement links TRBV7-2 to TRBJ1-1; D is undetermined. The CDR3 extends over 14 amino acids. Trimming took 5 bases from V and 5 from J, leaving 15 bases between them. CDR1 SGHTA and CDR2 FQGNSA come from the germline V gene. CDR3 DNA: TGTGCCAGCAGCCCTCAGGCCTCGGGGACTGAAGCTTTCTTT. Residues: CASSPQASGTEAFF. The variable domain in full, with the rest retrieved from reference TRBV7-2 and TRBJ1-1, is GAGVSQSPSNKVTEKGKDVELRCDPISGHTALYWYRQSLGQGLEFLIYFQGNSAPDKSGLPSDRFSAERTGGSVSTLTIQRTQQEDSAVYLCASSPQASGTEAFFGQGTRLTVV.

V is TRBV14 and J is TRBJ2-3, with D unclear. The CDR3 spans 15 residues. Germline V gene data show CDR1 as SGHDN and CDR2 as FVKESK. The V end lost 5 bases, the J end lost 6 bases, and 18 bases lay between the germline ends. The chain's CDR3 is CASSSINPLGDTQYF. Written as DNA, the CDR3 is TGTGCCAGCAGCTCAATTAACCCCCTGGGGGATACGCAGTATTTT.

The gene calls are TRBV10-3 and TRBJ2-1; perhaps TRBD1 as D (5 bases). The V end lost 11 bases, the J end lost 7 bases, and 12 bases lay between the germline ends. Per the germline V gene, CDR1 is ENHRY and CDR2 is SYGVKD. CDR3 length equals 11 residues. The CDR3 spells CAVGVGNEQFF. The CDR3 region has the DNA TGTGCCGTAGGGGTAGGGAATGAGCAGTTCTTC.

V is TRBV4-3 and J is TRBJ1-6; 8 positions match TRBD1. CDR3 size: 16 residues. Losses at the gene ends were 3 bases for V and 6 bases for J; bases not matched to a gene: 7. The germline V gene has CDR1 LGHNA and CDR2 YSLEER. DNA for the CDR3: TGCGCCAGCAGCCAGAGGGCCGGGACAGGTAATTCACCCCTCCACTTT. It codes for CASSQRAGTGNSPLHF.

The chain employs TRBV7-2 and TRBJ2-2; D remains ambiguous. CDR1 is SGHTA and CDR2 is FQGNSA in the germline V gene. V dropped 3 bases and J dropped 4 bases, with 6 bases sitting between them. The CDR3 is made up of 13 amino acids. The CDR3 is CASSLWGTGELFF. CDR3 DNA: TGTGCCAGCAGCTTGTGGGGCACCGGGGAGCTGTTTTTT. Together with reference TRBV7-2 and TRBJ2-2, the CDR3 gives the full variable domain: GAGVSQSPSNKVTEKGKDVELRCDPISGHTALYWYRQSLGQGLEFLIYFQGNSAPDKSGLPSDRFSAERTGGSVSTLTIQRTQQEDSAVYLCASSLWGTGELFFGEGSRLTVL.

This sequence joins TRBV2 and TRBJ2-7; perhaps TRBD2 as D (6 bases). V lost 8 bases to trimming and J lost 0 bases, with 11 bases between them. CDR1 and CDR2 from the germline V gene are SNHLY and FYNNEI. This CDR3 has 13 residues. The CDR3 region is CASGGTFSYEQYF. The CDR3 nucleotides are TGTGCCAGCGGGGGGACGTTCTCCTACGAGCAGTACTTC.

The chain links TRBV6-1 to TRBJ1-5; D remains unclear. Germline V gene sequence: CDR1 MNHNS, CDR2 SASEGT. V dropped 7 bases and J dropped 3 bases, with 10 bases sitting between them. The CDR3 is 13 amino acids. The chain's CDR3 is CASTVGHNQPQHF. CDR3 DNA: TGTGCCAGCACTGTCGGTCACAATCAGCCCCAGCATTTT.

The V and J genes are TRBV5-4 and TRBJ2-2; D gene uncertain. V lost 5 bases and J 2 bases, leaving 7 bases between the germline ends. Per germline, CDR1 SGHNT and CDR2 YYREEE (reference sequence). The CDR3 extends over 13 amino acids. This CDR3 reads CASRSANTGELFF. CDR3 sequence (DNA): TGTGCCAGCAGGTCCGCCAACACCGGGGAGCTGTTTTTT. The variable domain in full, completed from reference TRBV5-4 and TRBJ2-2, reads ETGVTQSPTHLIKTRGQQVTLRCSSQSGHNTVSWYQQALGQGPQFIFQYYREEENGRGNFPPRFSGLQFPNYSSELNVNALELDDSALYLCASRSANTGELFFGEGSRLTVL.

This clone showed up just once. The V gene is TRBV7-3, the J gene TRBJ1-1, with D hard to call. V dropped 3 bases and J dropped 4 bases, with 9 bases sitting between them. The CDR3 runs 13 residues. CDR1 SGHTA and CDR2 FQGTGA come from the germline V gene. The CDR3 DNA sequence: TGTGCCAGCAGCTTGGCCGGGCCCACTGAAGCTTTCTTT. The encoded protein is CASSLAGPTEAFF.

A few counts support this clone. The J gene is TRBJ2-7, the V gene TRBV19; 8 bases are a match to TRBD2. Trimming cost V 3 bases and J 10 bases; bases outside gene matches: 8. The CDR3 covers 13 residues. CDR1 LNHDA and CDR2 SQIVND come from the germline V gene (reference sequence). The CDR3 sequence is CASSIRGGRVQYF. CDR3 coding DNA: TGTGCCAGTAGTATTCGCGGGGGGAGAGTTCAGTACTTC.

The V call is TRBV6-4, the J call TRBJ1-5; 8 nucleotides line up with TRBD1. V dropped 5 bases and J dropped 5; count of bases not matched to a gene: 8. The CDR3 spans 15 residues. The germline V gene encodes CDR1 MRHNA and CDR2 SNTAGT. CDR3 loop: CASSIGAGGDQPQHF. Written as DNA, the CDR3 is TGTGCCAGCAGTATTGGGGCAGGGGGCGATCAGCCCCAGCATTTT.

The chain combines TRBV5-1 with TRBJ2-2; D is perhaps TRBD2 (5 bases). The germline gives CDR1 SGHRS, CDR2 YFSETQ. This CDR3 spans 13 amino acids. The V end was cut by 9 bases, the J end by 7 bases, with 16 bases between. CDR3 in DNA: TGCGCCACCTCCGAGGGCCCCCACGGGGAGCTGTTTTTT. Translating gives CATSEGPHGELFF.

The genes are TRBV6-1 and TRBJ1-2, with D maybe TRBD1 (6 bases). Germline CDR1 and CDR2: MNHNS and SASEGT. There are 15 residues in the CDR3. Trimming took off 5 bases at V and 5 bases at J, with 18 bases between the two ends. The CDR3: CASSRDHRGGYGYTF. In DNA, the CDR3 is TGTGCCAGCAGTCGGGACCACCGAGGGGGGTATGGCTACACCTTC.

This clone came up once. This chain connects TRBV2 to TRBJ2-5; 8 bases match TRBD1. The ends lost 6 bases at V and 4 bases at J; junction bases unmatched: 4. CDR1 SNHLY and CDR2 FYNNEI come from the germline V gene. CDR3 length equals 13 residues. CDR3 DNA sequence: TGTGCCAGCAGCCTGACAGGGGCAGAGACCCAGTACTTC. It encodes CASSLTGAETQYF.

This sequence joins TRBV11-2 and TRBJ2-7; no reliable D call. Looked up from germline, CDR1 is SGHAT and CDR2 is FQNNGV. V was shortened by 5 bases and J by 3 bases, with 11 bases between the two germline ends. This CDR3 has 13 residues. DNA for the CDR3: TGTGCCAGCAGCCCCGCTGCGTTCTACGAGCAGTACTTC. This gives the protein CASSPAAFYEQYF.

This clone was seen more than once but under ten times. The chain couples TRBV19 to TRBJ1-3; D is uncertain. The CDR3 runs to 13 residues. The germline V gene encodes CDR1 LNHDA and CDR2 SQIVND (reference sequence). V lost 9 bases to trimming and J lost 4 bases, with 13 bases between them. Written as DNA, the CDR3 is TGTGCCAGCCGGACTGCCGGAGGAAACACCATATATTTT. Translated, it gives CASRTAGGNTIYF.

This clone was recorded only once. The V gene is TRBV5-1, the J gene TRBJ2-1; D is unclear. This CDR3 is built from 12 residues. The V end lost 0 bases, the J end lost 5 bases, and 3 bases lay between the germline ends. The germline V gene encodes CDR1 SGHRS and CDR2 YFSETQ. This CDR3 is CASSLGHNEQFF. The CDR3 DNA sequence: TGCGCCAGCAGCTTGGGGCACAATGAGCAGTTCTTC.

The chain uses TRBV4-2 and TRBJ2-3, with D perhaps matching TRBD1 (5 bases). The V end was cut by 1 base, the J end by 0 bases, with 11 bases between. Looked up from germline, CDR1 is LGHNA and CDR2 is YNFKEQ. This CDR3 region has 16 residues. This CDR3 is CASSQGRQLSTDTQYF. The CDR3 coding sequence is TGTGCCAGCAGCCAAGGAAGACAGTTGAGCACAGATACGCAGTATTTT.

This clone was detected once. This sequence joins TRBV14 and TRBJ1-1; D is unclear. The CDR3 has 13 amino acids. The V end lost 4 bases, the J end lost 3 bases, and 9 bases lay between the germline ends. Germline lookup yields CDR1 SGHDN and CDR2 FVKESK. CDR3 loop: CASSRSGDTEAFF. CDR3 coding DNA: TGTGCCAGCAGCCGTTCTGGGGACACTGAAGCTTTCTTT.

This chain joins TRBV13 and TRBJ2-2; D remains unclear. Germline V CDR1 and CDR2: PRHDT, FYEKMQ (reference sequence). This CDR3 contains 16 residues. Trimming shortened V by 6 bases and J by 0 bases, and 14 bases separated the two germline ends. Here the CDR3 DNA reads TGTGCCAGCAGACCCCATGGCGGACCGAACACCGGGGAGCTGTTTTTT. This gives the protein CASRPHGGPNTGELFF.

This clone was observed a single time. The chain links TRBV21-1 to TRBJ1-4; whether TRBD1, the table's D call, matches the DNA was not checked. TRBV21-1 is annotated as a pseudogene. The CDR3 totals 17 residues. The CDR3 loop is CASSKALGQGYNEKLFF. In DNA form, the CDR3 reads TGTGCCAGCAGCAAAGCGCTGGGACAGGGATATAATGAAAAACTGTTTTTT.

The V gene is TRBV2, the J gene TRBJ2-3; D is perhaps TRBD1 (6 bases). In germline, CDR1 is SNHLY, CDR2 FYNNEI. V shed 6 bases and J shed 6 bases, with 16 bases lying between them. The CDR3 is made up of 14 amino acids. The DNA of the CDR3 is TGTGCCAGCAGGCGAGGGACCCAGGGGGATACGCAGTATTTT. This codes for CASRRGTQGDTQYF.

This sequence joins TRBV11-2 and TRBJ2-7; no reliable D call. Trimming removed 0 bases from V and 0 bases from J, with 12 bases in between. CDR1 is SGHAT and CDR2 is FQNNGV in the germline V gene. This CDR3 contains 16 residues. The CDR3 nucleotides read TGTGCCAGCAGCTTAGATCTTGGCGGATTCTCCTACGAGCAGTACTTC. Encoded protein: CASSLDLGGFSYEQYF.

CDR3 protein: CASSPLSVSGNTIYF. In nucleotides, the CDR3 is TGTGCCAGCAGCCCCCTATCGGTCTCTGGAAACACCATATATTTT. V and J are TRBV27 and TRBJ1-3; D call uncertain. CDR1 and CDR2 from the germline V gene are MNHEY and SMNVEV (reference sequence). V was trimmed by 6 bases and J by 0 bases, leaving 12 bases between them. The CDR3 has 15 amino acids.

The CDR3, as DNA: TGTGCCAGCTCACCACAGGGTGTCAATGAAAAACTGTTTTTT. Protein: CASSPQGVNEKLFF. The chain combines TRBV18 with TRBJ1-4; D unresolved. The CDR3 totals 14 residues. Germline V lookup: CDR1 KGHSH, CDR2 LQKENI. Trimming removed 1 base at V and 5 bases at J, with 8 bases between.